This T cell receptor (beta chain) was sequenced during a study of STAT5B mutations in CD4+ large granular lymphocyte leukemia. The CDR3 spans 14 residues. The V gene's germline CDR1 is LNHDA and CDR2 SQIVND (reference sequence). The junction had 6 bases not matched to a gene; V was cut back by 5 bases and J by 4 bases. Data came from immunoSEQ multiplex PCR; TCRdb stores just in-frame clones and leaves some out. The sample consists of roughly 30,000 clones, 70% to 90% of them appearing once. Regarding the study as a whole: Data were not HLA-matched across samples.

This clone appeared a single time. The antigen is undetermined. This chain links TRBV19 with TRBJ2-5; TRBD2 matches 8 bases. The TCR was taken from a human donor in good health. The material sequenced was CD4+ T cells from blood buffy coats. CDR3 sequence (DNA): TGTGCCAGTAGTGACAGCGGGAGCGGAGAGACCCAGTACTTC. Protein sequence: CASSDSGSGETQYF.